Each of the 21 T cell receptor beta chains below was sequenced from the same sample in a study of vaccination effects on CD4 cells after COVID-19. Their antigens remain unidentified. Libraries were prepared by immunoSEQ multiplex PCR; TCRdb keeps only in-frame clonotypes and omits some of them. The profile shows 25,000 to 40,000 clones, approximately 82% of them singletons. ViraFEST assay sequencing came after antigen-specific CD4+ T cells were expanded with viral peptide pools. Once cultured for roughly nine days, the cells underwent separation to obtain CD4+ T cells. Participants completed two doses of the BNT162b2 or mRNA-1273 vaccine. The specimen comprised CD4+ T cells from PBMCs cultured with HCoV-NL63 spike peptides, sampled after COVID-19 vaccination. These receptors came from a human donor who received a COVID-19 vaccine. Some clones in this sample may be carry-over from other donors' samples.

This clone was seen a handful of times. The chain combines TRBV12-5 with TRBJ1-4; 7 bases match TRBD1. The J segment lost 14 bases and the V segment lost 1 base, leaving 10 bases of the junction unmatched. CDR1 and CDR2 from the germline V gene are LGHNT and FRNRAP. CDR3 length: 14 amino acids. CDR3 region: CASGLGTGAGRLFF. The CDR3 coding sequence is TGTGCTAGTGGTTTGGGTACAGGGGCGGGTCGGCTGTTTTTT.

This rearrangement joins TRBV27 to TRBJ1-2; D unclear. The CDR3 loop spans 13 amino acids. CDR1 is MNHEY, CDR2 SMNVEV, per germline (reference sequence). The V gene lost 2 bases and the J gene lost 8 bases, with 12 bases spanning the gap. The chain's CDR3 is CASSLVGSRGYTF. CDR3 DNA sequence: TGTGCCAGCAGTTTAGTGGGGAGCCGGGGCTACACCTTC.

The rearrangement joins TRBV3-1 (or the pseudogene TRBV3-2) to TRBJ1-3; D remains unclear. V was cut by 0 bases and J by 1 base, with 7 bases left in between. This CDR3 is built from 15 residues. Per germline, CDR1 LGHDT and CDR2 YNNKEL (reference sequence). The CDR3 DNA is TGTGCCAGCAGCCAAGAAGGGAGATCTGGAAACACCATATATTTT. This codes for CASSQEGRSGNTIYF.

The rearrangement uses TRBV2 and TRBJ1-1, with D possibly being TRBD1 (6 bases). This CDR3 has 13 amino acids. Trimming pared 7 bases from V and 4 bases from J, leaving 13 bases between. CDR1 and CDR2 (germline): SNHLY, FYNNEI. The CDR3 nucleotides read TGTGCCAGCAACAACAGGGCGGGCACTGAAGCTTTCTTT. It translates to CASNNRAGTEAFF.

The CDR3 protein is CATSPSARVYGYTF. The CDR3 DNA is TGTGCCACCAGCCCCTCCGCCAGGGTGTATGGCTACACCTTC. The gene calls are TRBV15 and TRBJ1-2, with D maybe TRBD1 (5 bases). Trimming removed 5 bases at V and 5 bases at J, with 15 bases between. The CDR3 is 14 amino acids. Germline assignment: CDR1 LNHNV and CDR2 YYDKDF (reference sequence).

The chain couples TRBV6-6 to TRBJ1-1; D gene ambiguous. This CDR3 has 13 amino acids. Germline loops: CDR1 MNHNY, CDR2 SVGAGI (reference sequence). V was shortened by 7 bases and J by 1 base, with 10 bases between the two germline ends. For the CDR3, the DNA is TGTGCCAGCATGGACGGCCCGAACACTGAAGCTTTCTTT. Its translation: CASMDGPNTEAFF.

V gene TRBV28 combines with J gene TRBJ1-5; D unclear. CDR1 is MDHEN, CDR2 SYDVKM, per germline. CDR3 size: 11 residues. Trimming cost V 5 bases and J 11 bases, with 10 bases left between them. The CDR3 bases are TGTGCCAGCAGTGCTCTCCTGGCCCAGCATTTT. Residues: CASSALLAQHF.

This clone has more than one count but fewer than ten. The chain is built from TRBV28 and TRBJ2-7; a possible D gene is TRBD2 (5 bases). The CDR3 runs 16 residues. The V end lost 8 bases, the J end lost 7 bases, and 27 bases lay between the germline ends. CDR1 is MDHEN and CDR2 is SYDVKM in the germline V gene. CDR3 bases: TGTGCCAGCCGACAACGACGGACTGCCCAACCCGGGGAGCAGTACGTC. Its protein product is CASRQRRTAQPGEQYV.

V gene TRBV7-2 combines with J gene TRBJ2-2; D is unclear. The germline gives CDR1 SGHTA, CDR2 FQGNSA. CDR3 length equals 15 residues. V lost 2 bases and J lost 2, with 9 bases in between. CDR3 protein: CASSLWKDNTGELFF. The DNA for the CDR3 is TGTGCCAGCAGCTTATGGAAGGATAACACCGGGGAGCTGTTTTTT.

The rearrangement links TRBV28 to TRBJ1-5; D uncertain. The ends were cut back, 4 bases at V and 6 bases at J, with 16 bases in the middle. CDR3 size: 15 residues. Germline V gene data show CDR1 as MDHEN and CDR2 as SYDVKM. CDR3 bases: TGTGCCAGCAGTTCGAGAACCGGGATGGGTCAGCCCCAGCATTTT. It yields the protein CASSSRTGMGQPQHF.

The J gene is TRBJ1-6, the V gene TRBV3-1 (or the pseudogene TRBV3-2); D uncertain. V was trimmed by 4 bases and J by 7 bases, leaving 11 bases between them. CDR3 size: 14 residues. Germline V gives CDR1 LGHDT, CDR2 YNNKEL (reference sequence). CDR3 amino acids: CASSRPGENSPLHF. Written as DNA, the CDR3 is TGTGCCAGCAGCCGACCCGGGGAGAATTCACCCCTCCACTTT.

The J gene is TRBJ2-7, the V gene TRBV28; 7 bases map to TRBD1. The germline CDR1 and CDR2 sequences are MDHEN and SYDVKM. There are 11 residues in the CDR3. As DNA, the CDR3 is TGTGCCAGCAGTTCTCCGACAGGGCTCGTCGTC. Translated, it gives CASSSPTGLVV.

The V and J genes are TRBV9 and TRBJ2-3, with 14 bases matching TRBD2. CDR1 and CDR2 (germline): SGDLS, YYNGEE. The CDR3 runs 20 residues. Germline trimming cut 2 bases from V and 0 bases from J; bases unmatched to any gene: 11. CDR3 in amino acids: CASSVRPGLAGDTSTDTQYF. Written as DNA, the CDR3 is TGTGCCAGCAGCGTGAGACCGGGACTAGCGGGGGATACTAGCACAGATACGCAGTATTTT.

J is TRBJ2-3 and V is TRBV10-3; D is possibly TRBD1 or TRBD2 (5 bases each). Germline CDR1 reads ENHRY; CDR2 reads SYGVKD. With 1 base removed from V and 2 bases from J, the gap between germline ends came to 22 bases. The CDR3 loop spans 19 amino acids. CDR3 protein: CAISEWALGTRRTTDTQYF. The CDR3 nucleotides read TGTGCCATCAGTGAGTGGGCACTTGGGACCCGAAGAACCACAGATACGCAGTATTTT.

The chain joins TRBV19 to TRBJ1-2; TRBD1 matches at 7 bases. The CDR3 contains 14 residues. In germline, CDR1 is LNHDA, CDR2 SQIVND (reference sequence). J lost 4 bases, V lost 5 bases, and 7 bases had no gene match. The CDR3: CASSGRQGFYGYTF. As DNA, the CDR3 is TGTGCCAGTAGTGGACGACAGGGTTTCTATGGCTACACCTTC.

The rearrangement links TRBV27 to TRBJ2-5; D may be TRBD1 (6 bases). The CDR3 is 13 residues long. V shed 3 bases and J shed 5 bases, with 10 bases lying between them. Germline V gene data show CDR1 as MNHEY and CDR2 as SMNVEV (reference sequence). The chain's CDR3 is CASSFIQGETQYF. CDR3 nucleotides: TGTGCCAGCAGTTTTATCCAGGGGGAGACCCAGTACTTC.

The chain combines TRBV7-2 with TRBJ2-3, with TRBD2 matching 14 bases. The CDR3 has 16 amino acids. The V gene end was trimmed by 6 bases and the J gene end by 3 bases; junction bases not matched to a gene: 5. Germline V gene sequence: CDR1 SGHTA, CDR2 FQGNSA. The CDR3 sequence: CASRQGLAGGTDTQYF. The CDR3 DNA is TGTGCCAGCAGACAAGGACTAGCGGGGGGAACAGATACGCAGTATTTT.

The chain carries TRBV2 and TRBJ1-1; 9 bases map to TRBD1. The CDR3 runs to 14 residues. CDR1 and CDR2 (germline): SNHLY, FYNNEI. The V segment lost 9 bases and the J segment 4 bases; nucleotides outside the gene matches: 9. This CDR3 is CASKTDRGSTEAFF. The CDR3 nucleotides are TGTGCCAGTAAGACCGACAGGGGGTCCACTGAAGCTTTCTTT.

The rearrangement links TRBV5-8 to TRBJ2-3; either TRBD1 or TRBD2 may supply D (6 bases each). CDR3 length equals 16 residues. Per germline, CDR1 SGHTS and CDR2 YDEGEE. V gave up 7 bases and J gave up 2 bases, with 20 bases separating them. The CDR3 reads CASPEAPGATTDTQYF. CDR3 DNA sequence: TGTGCCAGCCCCGAGGCCCCGGGGGCGACCACAGATACGCAGTATTTT. Together with reference TRBV5-8 and TRBJ2-3, the CDR3 gives the full variable domain: EAGVTQSPTHLIKTRGQQATLRCSPISGHTSVYWYQQALGLGLQFLLWYDEGEERNRGNFPPRFSGRQFPNYSSELNVNALELEDSALYLCASPEAPGATTDTQYFGPGTRLTVL.

This chain links TRBV7-2 with TRBJ1-3, with D possibly TRBD1 on 5 matching bases. CDR1 is SGHTA and CDR2 is FQGNSA in the germline V gene. The V end was cut by 6 bases, the J end by 4 bases, with 16 bases between. CDR3 length: 15 residues. The CDR3 nucleotides are TGTGCCAGCAGTCGTACGGGGGAGACGGGAAACACCATATATTTT. Protein sequence: CASSRTGETGNTIYF.

CDR3 residues: CASSRGETGELFF. The CDR3, as DNA: TGTGCCAGCAGTCGGGGCGAGACCGGGGAGCTGTTTTTT. This chain uses TRBV6-6 with TRBJ2-2; D is perhaps TRBD1 or TRBD2 (5 bases each). The germline V gene encodes CDR1 MNHNY and CDR2 SVGAGI (reference sequence). CDR3 length equals 13 residues. V lost 5 bases, J lost 5 bases, and 9 bases lay in between.